The 3 T cell receptor beta chains presented below share a single source sample, sequenced in a study of beta chain features in type 1 diabetes. Study-wide results and caveats: A moderate, significant TCRB CDR3 shortening appeared in type 1 diabetes across four CD4+ subsets.

What these receptors recognize is not known. Expressed TCRB transcripts were sequenced after all isolated RNA was converted to cDNA. Assay: immunoSEQ multiplex PCR; the TCRdb copy retains only in-frame clones and omits some. Of 600,000 to 700,000 clones in the sample, around an eighth were seen once. Material for sequencing was naive CD4+ T cells from blood. These receptors were obtained from a man aged 25-40 years with type 1 diabetes.

The DNA of the CDR3 is TGTGCCAGCAGCTTCGGGACACCGAACACTGAAGCTTTCTTT. Translation gives CASSFGTPNTEAFF. The chain employs TRBV5-6 and TRBJ1-1; D possibly corresponds to TRBD1 (6 bases). This CDR3 contains 14 residues. V dropped 2 bases and J dropped 1 base, with 9 bases sitting between them. Germline CDR1 reads SGHDT; CDR2 reads YYEEEE.

This clone turned up a few times. The rearrangement links TRBV7-9 to TRBJ2-7; tentatively, D is TRBD1 (6 bases). The CDR3 extends over 16 amino acids. V lost 4 bases, J lost 0 bases, and 16 bases lay in between. CDR1 is SEHNR, CDR2 FQNEAQ, per germline (reference sequence). The CDR3 DNA reads TGTGCCAGCAGCTCGCGCAGACAGGCGAGCTCCTACGAGCAGTACTTC. Translated, it gives CASSSRRQASSYEQYF.

This clone was found a few times. V is TRBV29-1 and J is TRBJ2-3; 8 bases match TRBD2. Germline V gene data show CDR1 as SQVTM and CDR2 as ANQGSEA. The CDR3 runs to 14 residues. Unmatched junction bases numbered 6, after V lost 5 bases and J lost 2 bases. CDR3 bases: TGCAGCGTTTTGGCAGCGGGGGACACAGATACGCAGTATTTT. Translated, it gives CSVLAAGDTDTQYF.